A selection of T cell receptor beta chains follows, all from one sample in a study of blood T cell repertoires in COVID-19. The repertoire was sequenced with immunoSEQ multiplex PCR; TCRdb's copy has only in-frame clones and lacks some. The sample shows about 170,000 clones, approximately 90% of them seen only once. The sample consisted of peripheral blood. These receptors were obtained from an elderly woman in a cohort sampled during active or convalescent COVID-19. Both conserved end residues are part of each CDR3. D genes are given only for firm matches. The size of a clone is reported for some rows only, either as once, few or many, or as a class for expanded clones.

TRBV19,.,TRBJ2-1,.,TGTGCCAGTAGGCACAACAATGAGCAGTTCTTC,CASRHNNEQFF
TRBV6-6,.,TRBJ2-1,once,TGTGCCAGCAGTAATTACAGGGTTCTCCACAATGAGCAGTTCTTC,CASSNYRVLHNEQFF
TRBV19,.,TRBJ2-7,once,TGTGCCAGTAGCCCGACGGAGACCGCCTACGAGCAGTACTTC,CASSPTETAYEQYF
TRBV10-1,TRBD1,TRBJ2-6,.,TGCGCCAGCAGTGGAACAGGGGCTGGGGCCAACGTCCTGACTTTC,CASSGTGAGANVLTF
TRBV7-9,.,TRBJ1-1,few,TGTGCCAGCAGCTCCTCATTAGAGGCTGAAGCTTTCTTT,CASSSSLEAEAFF
TRBV24-1,TRBD1,TRBJ2-3,.,TGTGCCACCAGTGATTTGCTACAGGGGACAGATACGCAGTATTTT,CATSDLLQGTDTQYF
TRBV3-1/TRBV3-2,.,TRBJ1-3,.,TGTGCCAGCAGCCAAGCCGGGTTCTCTGGAAACACCATATATTTT,CASSQAGFSGNTIYF
TRBV12-2,.,TRBJ1-3,.,TGTGCAAGTCGCTACACCCCGGGGACAGGGAGCTCTGGAAACACCATATATTTT,CASRYTPGTGSSGNTIYF
TRBV29-1,.,TRBJ2-2,.,TGCAGCGTTGAAGATCCCCGTAACACCGGGGAGCTGTTTTTT,CSVEDPRNTGELFF
TRBV3-1/TRBV3-2,TRBD1,TRBJ1-5,.,TGTGCCAGCAGCCCAGGGACAGTGAATCAGCCCCAGCATTTT,CASSPGTVNQPQHF
TRBV18,.,TRBJ2-5,.,TGTGCCAGCTCACCACCGATTGGCGGGATACAAGAGACCCAGTACTTC,CASSPPIGGIQETQYF
TRBV13,.,TRBJ2-6,.,TGTGCCAGCAGCTATGGGACACCCGTCTCTGGGGCCAACGTCCTGACTTTC,CASSYGTPVSGANVLTF
TRBV9,.,TRBJ1-1,.,TGTGCCAGCAGCACCTCCCAGTACGGTAGGGGAGGACCTGAAGCTTTCTTT,CASSTSQYGRGGPEAFF
TRBV3-1/TRBV3-2,.,TRBJ1-3,.,TGTGCCAGCAGCCAAGTGAGAAGAGACACCATATATTTT,CASSQVRRDTIYF
TRBV10-2,TRBD2,TRBJ2-1,.,TGCGCCAGCACAACTAGCGGGAGGGTCTATGAGCAGTTCTTC,CASTTSGRVYEQFF
TRBV5-8,.,TRBJ1-1,few,TGTGCCAGCAGCTTGGCCCGTTTTCTCGGGGGGCACACTGAAGCTTTCTTT,CASSLARFLGGHTEAFF
TRBV9,.,TRBJ2-1,.,TGTGCCAGCAGCGTAGGTCCTTGGCGGGGAAGCTCCTACAATGAGCAGTTCTTC,CASSVGPWRGSSYNEQFF
TRBV19,TRBD2,TRBJ2-1,.,TGTGCCACGCGGGCGAGGACTAGCGGTAACAATGAGCAGTTCTTC,CATRARTSGNNEQFF
TRBV19,.,TRBJ1-3,.,TGTGCCAGTAGTATCAGGGGAAACACCATATATTTT,CASSIRGNTIYF
TRBV5-4,TRBD1,TRBJ1-5,.,TGTGCCAGCAGCGCCGGGACAGGGAATCAGCCCCAGCATTTT,CASSAGTGNQPQHF
TRBV5-1,TRBD2,TRBJ2-1,.,TGCGCCAGCAGCGACACCGGGACTAGCGTCTACAATGAGCAGTTCTTC,CASSDTGTSVYNEQFF
TRBV11-2,.,TRBJ1-1,.,TGTGCCAGCAGCTTAGAGGTCGGGGGGTTGCCCACTGAAGCTTTCTTT,CASSLEVGGLPTEAFF
TRBV5-6,TRBD2,TRBJ2-3,.,TGTGCCAGCAGCCCGCCGGGACTAGCGGAAACAGATACGCAGTATTTT,CASSPPGLAETDTQYF
TRBV7-2,TRBD2,TRBJ2-2,few,TGTGCCAGCAGCCAACAGCCTAGCGGGGTCGGTAACACCGGGGAGCTGTTTTTT,CASSQQPSGVGNTGELFF
TRBV3-1/TRBV3-2,TRBD2,TRBJ2-3,.,TGTGCCAGCAGCCAAGTGGGAATGGGCGGGAGTACAGATACGCAGTATTTT,CASSQVGMGGSTDTQYF
TRBV18,TRBD1,TRBJ1-2,.,TGTGCCAGCTCACTGGACAGGGGGCTTAACTATGGCTACACCTTC,CASSLDRGLNYGYTF
TRBV11-3,TRBD1,TRBJ2-2,.,TGTGCCAGCAGCTTATGGACAGGGCGTAACACCGGGGAGCTGTTTTTT,CASSLWTGRNTGELFF
TRBV11-2,TRBD2,TRBJ2-3,.,TGTGCCAGCAGCCGGAGCGGGGATAGCACAGATACGCAGTATTTT,CASSRSGDSTDTQYF
TRBV7-9,TRBD1,TRBJ2-7,.,TGTGCCAGCAGCTTAACGGGACAGATCTACGAGCAGTACTTC,CASSLTGQIYEQYF
TRBV7-9,.,TRBJ2-5,.,TGTGCCAGCAGCCCCCCGGGTTCGGCCCATATTGAGACCCAGTACTTC,CASSPPGSAHIETQYF
TRBV27,TRBD1,TRBJ2-2,once,TGTGCCAGCAGTCAGCGACAGGGGGGGATCGGGGAGCTGTTTTTT,CASSQRQGGIGELFF
TRBV30,TRBD1,TRBJ2-7,.,TGTGCCTGGACCGGAGCAGGGGGATCCTACGAGCAGTACTTC,CAWTGAGGSYEQYF
TRBV30,.,TRBJ1-2,.,TGTGCCTGGAGTGTCCGCAGGGTTGGTTCCTATGGCTACACCTTC,CAWSVRRVGSYGYTF
TRBV27,.,TRBJ2-1,.,TGTGCCAGCAGTTTGAACGCCCTCAGTAATGAGCAGTTCTTC,CASSLNALSNEQFF
TRBV18,.,TRBJ1-5,.,TGTGCCAGCTCACCGGACGAGGGGGCCCAGCATTTT,CASSPDEGAQHF
TRBV5-8,.,TRBJ2-4,.,TGTGCCAGCAGCTTGGCCGGGAGACAACTAGCCAAAAACATTCAGTACTTC,CASSLAGRQLAKNIQYF
TRBV30,TRBD2,TRBJ2-5,.,TGTGCCTGGAGTGACGGGGGGGAGACCCAGTACTTC,CAWSDGGETQYF
TRBV5-1,.,TRBJ2-5,.,TGCGCCAGCAGCCGGGGGTGGAGTAGGGAGACCCAGTACTTC,CASSRGWSRETQYF